Listed below are T cell receptor beta chains from one sample, sequenced in a study of T-cell memory formation after mild COVID-19. MiXCR was run by TCRdb on the 5' RACE reads, yielding one entry per CDR3 protein. Counted here are 340,000 or so distinct CDR3 sequences, approximately 12% occurring once; the ten biggest clones make up about 22%. The material sequenced was PBMCs or a T cell subset sorted from them (not recorded which). The receptor set was obtained from a man aged 18 to 29 who had mild COVID-19 (a few samples of this study predate the infection). Cell type and time point are not known. CDR3s include the opening cysteine and the closing phenylalanine or tryptophan. Fields, in order: V gene, D gene, clone size, J gene, CDR3 protein, CDR3 DNA. D genes are given only for firm matches. Expanded clones are given a class, and other clones once, few, many or no size at all.

TRBV12-3/TRBV12-4,.,.,TRBJ2-7,CASSPRYSPYEQYF,TGTGCCAGCAGTCCCCGGTACAGCCCCTACGAGCAGTACTTC
TRBV4-3,TRBD1,.,TRBJ2-7,CASSQARGRSYEQYF,TGCGCCAGCAGCCAAGCGAGGGGGCGTTCCTACGAGCAGTACTTC
TRBV9,.,.,TRBJ1-2,CASSTRIDSYGYTF,TGTGCCAGCAGCACCCGAATCGACAGCTATGGCTACACCTTC
TRBV9,TRBD2,many,TRBJ2-3,CASSPLSGEVITQYF,TGTGCCAGCAGCCCCCTCAGCGGGGAGGTCATTACGCAGTATTTT
TRBV21-1,.,few,TRBJ1-1,CASSPIRGEAFF,TGTGCCAGCAGCCCAATTAGGGGTGAAGCTTTCTTT
TRBV3-1,.,.,TRBJ1-6,CASSYGIYNSPLHF,TGTGCCAGCAGCTACGGGATCTACAATTCACCCCTCCACTTT
TRBV7-9,TRBD1,few,TRBJ1-1,CASSPYRGPTPDTEAFF,TGTGCCAGCAGCCCCTACAGGGGCCCCACTCCGGACACTGAAGCTTTCTTT
TRBV7-2,TRBD2,few,TRBJ2-1,CASSTYRRGGYNEQFF,TGTGCCAGCAGCACGTATCGGCGGGGGGGTTACAATGAGCAGTTCTTC
TRBV12-3/TRBV12-4,.,many,TRBJ2-3,CASTPQGTDTQYF,TGTGCCAGCACCCCACAGGGCACAGATACGCAGTATTTT
TRBV9,TRBD1,many,TRBJ2-7,CASSPTGATSYEQYF,TGTGCCAGCAGCCCCACAGGGGCGACCTCCTACGAGCAGTACTTC
TRBV12-3/TRBV12-4,.,.,TRBJ1-2,CASSPGESHGYTF,TGTGCCAGCAGCCCCGGGGAAAGTCATGGCTACACCTTC
TRBV29-1,TRBD1,.,TRBJ1-5,CSVSTGGRNQPQHF,TGCAGCGTGTCGACAGGGGGTAGGAATCAGCCCCAGCATTTT
TRBV6-5,TRBD2,few,TRBJ2-3,CASSSWRGDTDTQYF,TGTGCCAGCAGTTCGTGGCGGGGGGACACAGATACGCAGTATTTT
TRBV12-3/TRBV12-4,.,few,TRBJ1-3,CASHLGNTIYF,TGTGCCAGCCACCTTGGAAACACCATATATTTT
TRBV6-5,TRBD1,.,TRBJ1-6,CASSYDRGGSPLHF,TGTGCCAGCAGTTACGACAGGGGCGGTTCACCCCTCCACTTT
TRBV4-2,TRBD2,medium-sized,TRBJ2-3,CASSQDRAGGTDTQYF,TGTGCCAGCAGCCAAGATCGAGCGGGGGGCACAGATACGCAGTATTTT
TRBV7-9,.,.,TRBJ2-7,CASSLGSAYEQYF,TGTGCCAGCAGCTTAGGGTCAGCCTACGAGCAGTACTTC
TRBV7-2,.,few,TRBJ1-1,CASSRRRNTEAFF,TGTGCCAGCAGCCGGAGGCGGAACACTGAAGCTTTCTTT
TRBV5-6,.,.,TRBJ1-5,CASSLERTSGLPNNSNQPQHF,TGTGCCAGCAGCTTGGAACGTACATCCGGGCTACCGAATAATAGCAATCAGCCCCAGCATTTT
TRBV7-9,TRBD2,.,TRBJ2-3,CASSSSGEGTDTQYF,TGTGCCAGCAGCTCGAGCGGGGAGGGCACAGATACGCAGTATTTT
TRBV6-1,.,.,TRBJ1-4,CASSGQGFKKLFF,TGTGCCAGCAGCGGGCAGGGATTTAAAAAACTGTTTTTT
TRBV5-4,.,few,TRBJ1-1,CASSQSSVNTEAFF,TGTGCCAGCAGCCAGTCGTCAGTGAACACTGAAGCTTTCTTT
TRBV11-3,TRBD1,few,TRBJ2-7,CASSPGTVYEQYF,TGTGCCAGCAGCCCCGGGACAGTCTACGAGCAGTACTTC
TRBV7-9,.,few,TRBJ1-1,CASSTESDTEAFF,TGTGCCAGCAGCACCGAAAGCGATACTGAAGCTTTCTTT
TRBV4-3,.,few,TRBJ2-5,CASSQDGDLKETQYF,TGCGCCAGCAGCCAAGATGGGGACTTAAAAGAGACCCAGTACTTC
TRBV2,.,.,TRBJ2-5,CATLFAQETQYF,TGTGCCACCCTCTTTGCCCAAGAGACCCAGTACTTC
TRBV2,.,.,TRBJ2-3,CASSVSSRVTTDTQYF,TGTGCCAGCAGTGTATCCAGCCGGGTGACGACAGATACGCAGTATTTT
TRBV11-2,TRBD2,.,TRBJ2-5,CASKLAGGETQYF,TGTGCCAGCAAACTAGCGGGGGGCGAGACCCAGTACTTC
TRBV18,.,few,TRBJ2-7,CASSPMEGSYEQYF,TGTGCCAGCTCACCTATGGAGGGTTCCTACGAGCAGTACTTC
TRBV20-1,.,.,TRBJ1-1,CSATDRRTRYTEAFF,TGCAGTGCTACAGACAGAAGGACTCGGTACACTGAAGCTTTCTTT
TRBV3-1,TRBD1,many,TRBJ1-5,CASSQSDRGFGQPQHF,TGTGCCAGCAGCCAGTCCGACAGGGGCTTTGGACAGCCCCAGCATTTT
TRBV7-2,TRBD1,few,TRBJ2-1,CASSLGDRGQNEQFF,TGTGCCAGCAGCTTAGGTGACAGGGGGCAAAATGAGCAGTTCTTC
TRBV7-9,.,few,TRBJ1-2,CASSLVPSGYTF,TGTGCCAGCAGCTTAGTTCCGAGTGGCTACACCTTC
TRBV12-3/TRBV12-4,.,.,TRBJ1-3,CASSFWLTGNTIYF,TGTGCCAGCAGTTTTTGGCTGACTGGAAACACCATATATTTT
TRBV6-6,.,many,TRBJ1-5,CASSYGEPQHF,TGTGCCAGCAGTTACGGGGAGCCCCAGCATTTT
TRBV20-1,.,.,TRBJ1-1,CSARDRVVNTEAFF,TGCAGTGCTAGAGACAGGGTGGTGAACACTGAAGCTTTCTTT
TRBV6-5,TRBD2,.,TRBJ2-5,CASRKRGAEETQYF,TGTGCCAGCAGGAAGCGGGGGGCGGAAGAGACCCAGTACTTC
TRBV25-1,.,.,TRBJ1-2,CASSSSRGDIFNGYTF,TGTGCCAGCAGCTCTAGTAGGGGCGACATCTTTAATGGCTACACCTTC
TRBV20-1,.,few,TRBJ2-3,CSAVKPLADTQYF,TGCAGTGCGGTGAAGCCATTGGCAGATACGCAGTATTTT
TRBV7-9,TRBD1,few,TRBJ2-1,CASSLVRDSFYNEQFF,TGTGCCAGCAGCTTAGTTCGGGACAGCTTCTACAATGAGCAGTTCTTC
TRBV6-6,.,few,TRBJ1-5,CASSYSMGGNQPQHF,TGTGCCAGCAGTTACTCGATGGGGGGAAACCAGCCCCAGCATTTT
TRBV6-5,TRBD1,.,TRBJ2-5,CASLGGGQETQYF,TGTGCCAGCCTAGGGGGCGGTCAAGAGACCCAGTACTTC
TRBV6-6,.,few,TRBJ2-3,CASSPQYSPNTQYF,TGTGCCAGCAGTCCACAATATAGCCCCAATACGCAGTATTTT
TRBV2,.,many,TRBJ1-2,CASSASYGYTF,TGTGCCAGCAGTGCAAGCTATGGCTACACCTTC
TRBV7-9,TRBD1,many,TRBJ2-3,CASSPMTGGRTDTQYF,TGTGCCAGCAGCCCTATGACAGGGGGCAGAACAGATACGCAGTATTTT